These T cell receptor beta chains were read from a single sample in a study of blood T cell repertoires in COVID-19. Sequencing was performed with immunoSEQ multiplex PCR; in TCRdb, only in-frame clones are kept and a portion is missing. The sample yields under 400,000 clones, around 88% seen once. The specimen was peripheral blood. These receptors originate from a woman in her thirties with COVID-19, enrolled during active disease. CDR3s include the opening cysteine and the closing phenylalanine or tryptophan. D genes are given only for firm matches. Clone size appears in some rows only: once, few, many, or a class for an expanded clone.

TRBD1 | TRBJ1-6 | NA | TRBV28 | CASSSGQGYSPLHF | TGTGCCAGCAGTTCGGGACAGGGGTATTCACCCCTCCACTTT
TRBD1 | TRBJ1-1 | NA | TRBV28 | CASSLGQVGSAFF | TGTGCCAGCAGTTTGGGACAGGTCGGTTCAGCTTTCTTT
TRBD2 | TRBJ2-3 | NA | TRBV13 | CASSFRASGGADTQYF | TGTGCCAGCAGCTTCCGGGCTAGCGGGGGGGCAGATACGCAGTATTTT
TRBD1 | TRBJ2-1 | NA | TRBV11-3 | CASSSIDRGPYNEQFF | TGTGCCAGCAGCTCCATCGACAGGGGGCCTTACAATGAGCAGTTCTTC
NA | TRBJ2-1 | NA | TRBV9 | CASSPQGWGYNEQFF | TGTGCCAGCAGCCCACAGGGTTGGGGCTACAATGAGCAGTTCTTC
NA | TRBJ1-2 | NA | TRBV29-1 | CSVARDTNYGYTF | TGCAGCGTCGCCCGGGACACTAACTATGGCTACACCTTC
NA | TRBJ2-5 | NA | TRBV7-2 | CASSFESQAGTQYF | TGTGCCAGCAGCTTTGAGAGCCAGGCGGGGACCCAGTACTTC
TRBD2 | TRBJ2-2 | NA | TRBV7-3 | CASRRGGRNTGELFF | TGTGCCAGCAGACGCGGGGGGCGGAACACCGGGGAGCTGTTTTTT
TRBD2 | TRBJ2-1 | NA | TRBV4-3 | CASSQGRGDYNEQFF | TGCGCCAGCAGCCAAGGGCGGGGGGATTACAATGAGCAGTTCTTC
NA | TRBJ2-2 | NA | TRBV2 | CASTTGYDGELFF | TGTGCCAGCACCACAGGGTATGACGGGGAGCTGTTTTTT
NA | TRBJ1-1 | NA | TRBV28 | CASSLRTGYLVAFF | TGTGCCAGCAGTCTAAGGACGGGGTATCTCGTGGCTTTCTTT
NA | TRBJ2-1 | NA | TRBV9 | CASSVVAGPFYNEQFF | TGTGCCAGCAGCGTAGTGGCAGGTCCCTTTTACAATGAGCAGTTCTTC
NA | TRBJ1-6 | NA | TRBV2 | CASRAGASNSPLHF | TGTGCCAGCAGGGCAGGGGCGAGTAATTCACCCCTCCACTTT
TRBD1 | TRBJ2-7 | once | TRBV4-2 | CASSHRTGTGNSPSSYEQYF | TGTGCCAGCAGCCATCGAACCGGGACAGGGAACTCTCCAAGCTCCTACGAGCAGTACTTC
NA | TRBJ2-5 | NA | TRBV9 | CASSVDSHQETQYF | TGTGCCAGCAGCGTAGACAGCCACCAAGAGACCCAGTACTTC
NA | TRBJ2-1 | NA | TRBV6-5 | CASGERHTYNEQFF | TGTGCCAGCGGGGAGCGGCATACCTACAATGAGCAGTTCTTC
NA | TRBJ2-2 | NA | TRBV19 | CASSMNRGGTGELFF | TGTGCCAGTAGTATGAACAGGGGAGGCACCGGGGAGCTGTTTTTT
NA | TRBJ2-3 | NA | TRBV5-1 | CASSYGDPGDTQYF | TGCGCCAGCAGCTACGGGGATCCGGGCGATACGCAGTATTTT
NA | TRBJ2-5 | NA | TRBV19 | CASSMAISQETQYF | TGTGCCAGTAGTATGGCAATCTCACAAGAGACCCAGTACTTC
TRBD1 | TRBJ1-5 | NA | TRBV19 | CATQYDRGRNQPQHF | TGTGCCACTCAATACGACAGGGGACGGAATCAGCCCCAGCATTTT
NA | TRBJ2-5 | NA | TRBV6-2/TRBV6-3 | CASSYSMTLQETQYF | TGTGCCAGCAGTTACTCAATGACACTCCAAGAGACCCAGTACTTC
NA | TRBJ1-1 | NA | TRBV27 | CASSRGRLAMNTEAFF | TGTGCCAGCAGTCGGGGTAGGCTCGCGATGAACACTGAAGCTTTCTTT
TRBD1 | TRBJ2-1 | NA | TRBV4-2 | CASSRNIFDRGQFF | TGTGCCAGCAGCCGAAACATCTTCGACAGGGGGCAGTTCTTC
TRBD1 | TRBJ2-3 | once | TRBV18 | CASSHDRGPTDTQYF | TGTGCCAGCTCCCATGACAGGGGACCCACAGATACGCAGTATTTT
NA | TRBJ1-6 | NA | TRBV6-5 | CASSYEQGHLFSPLHF | TGTGCCAGCAGTTATGAACAGGGACACCTTTTTTCACCCCTCCACTTT
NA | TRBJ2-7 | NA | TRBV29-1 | CSVAVATVSYEQYF | TGCAGCGTTGCGGTTGCGACAGTTTCCTACGAGCAGTACTTC
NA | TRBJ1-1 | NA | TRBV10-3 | CAISESNGEGRGLAEAFF | TGTGCCATCAGTGAGTCAAATGGGGAGGGCAGGGGCTTGGCTGAAGCTTTCTTT
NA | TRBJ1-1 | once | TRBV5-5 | CAASRGATTEAFF | TGTGCCGCCTCGCGGGGGGCAACGACTGAAGCTTTCTTT
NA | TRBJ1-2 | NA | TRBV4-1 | CASSPKRVGRGYGYTF | TGCGCCAGCAGCCCAAAGCGGGTGGGCCGGGGCTATGGCTACACCTTC
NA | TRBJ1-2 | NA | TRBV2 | CASSESGQRYGYTF | TGTGCCAGCAGTGAAAGTGGACAGCGCTATGGCTACACCTTC